This TCR beta chain was retrieved from a study of T cell responses to AZD1222 COVID-19 vaccine. Per the germline V gene, CDR1 is SGHVS and CDR2 is FNYEAQ. The CDR3 has 13 residues. Trimming removed 4 bases from V and 2 bases from J, with 8 bases in between. Study-wide results and caveats: A rise in Spike-specific TCR breadth and depth followed two AZD1222 doses.

Note on this clone: The antigen remains undetermined.

This table comes from immunoSEQ multiplex PCR, and its TCRdb copy is limited to in-frame clones, with some not included. Of roughly 130,000 clones listed, roughly 88% are singletons. The sequencing used peripheral blood, collected on day 0 of AZD1222 vaccination. The TCR originated in an adult in good health. This chain uses TRBV7-6 with TRBJ2-5, with D perhaps TRBD1 (5 bases). CDR3 bases: TGTGCCAGCAGCTCGGACAAACAAGAGACCCAGTACTTC. This sequence encodes CASSSDKQETQYF.